This record covers a single TCR beta chain. Method: immunoSEQ multiplex PCR; TCRdb's copy keeps in-frame clones and lacks some. Here the sample spans about 300,000 clones, about 89% being singletons. Participant age was about 18 to 95 years, and participants resided in approximately 24 US areas. This entry is derived from a study of blood T cell repertoires in COVID-19. Whole-study context: Collection of acute and convalescent COVID-19 samples took place in the United States, Italy and Spain.

Trimming took 3 bases from V and 1 from J; bases not matched to a gene: 8. CDR1 and CDR2 (germline): SGHRS, YFSETQ. The CDR3 has 16 amino acids. The TCR originated in a man in his 60s who had recovered from COVID-19. The chain joins TRBV5-1 to TRBJ2-7; 9 positions match TRBD1. The sample consisted of PBMCs or T cells enriched from blood (not recorded which). The CDR3 nucleotides read TGCGCCAGCAGCTCGTTTGGACAGGGGACGTCCTACGAGCAGTACTTC. It is translated as CASSSFGQGTSYEQYF.